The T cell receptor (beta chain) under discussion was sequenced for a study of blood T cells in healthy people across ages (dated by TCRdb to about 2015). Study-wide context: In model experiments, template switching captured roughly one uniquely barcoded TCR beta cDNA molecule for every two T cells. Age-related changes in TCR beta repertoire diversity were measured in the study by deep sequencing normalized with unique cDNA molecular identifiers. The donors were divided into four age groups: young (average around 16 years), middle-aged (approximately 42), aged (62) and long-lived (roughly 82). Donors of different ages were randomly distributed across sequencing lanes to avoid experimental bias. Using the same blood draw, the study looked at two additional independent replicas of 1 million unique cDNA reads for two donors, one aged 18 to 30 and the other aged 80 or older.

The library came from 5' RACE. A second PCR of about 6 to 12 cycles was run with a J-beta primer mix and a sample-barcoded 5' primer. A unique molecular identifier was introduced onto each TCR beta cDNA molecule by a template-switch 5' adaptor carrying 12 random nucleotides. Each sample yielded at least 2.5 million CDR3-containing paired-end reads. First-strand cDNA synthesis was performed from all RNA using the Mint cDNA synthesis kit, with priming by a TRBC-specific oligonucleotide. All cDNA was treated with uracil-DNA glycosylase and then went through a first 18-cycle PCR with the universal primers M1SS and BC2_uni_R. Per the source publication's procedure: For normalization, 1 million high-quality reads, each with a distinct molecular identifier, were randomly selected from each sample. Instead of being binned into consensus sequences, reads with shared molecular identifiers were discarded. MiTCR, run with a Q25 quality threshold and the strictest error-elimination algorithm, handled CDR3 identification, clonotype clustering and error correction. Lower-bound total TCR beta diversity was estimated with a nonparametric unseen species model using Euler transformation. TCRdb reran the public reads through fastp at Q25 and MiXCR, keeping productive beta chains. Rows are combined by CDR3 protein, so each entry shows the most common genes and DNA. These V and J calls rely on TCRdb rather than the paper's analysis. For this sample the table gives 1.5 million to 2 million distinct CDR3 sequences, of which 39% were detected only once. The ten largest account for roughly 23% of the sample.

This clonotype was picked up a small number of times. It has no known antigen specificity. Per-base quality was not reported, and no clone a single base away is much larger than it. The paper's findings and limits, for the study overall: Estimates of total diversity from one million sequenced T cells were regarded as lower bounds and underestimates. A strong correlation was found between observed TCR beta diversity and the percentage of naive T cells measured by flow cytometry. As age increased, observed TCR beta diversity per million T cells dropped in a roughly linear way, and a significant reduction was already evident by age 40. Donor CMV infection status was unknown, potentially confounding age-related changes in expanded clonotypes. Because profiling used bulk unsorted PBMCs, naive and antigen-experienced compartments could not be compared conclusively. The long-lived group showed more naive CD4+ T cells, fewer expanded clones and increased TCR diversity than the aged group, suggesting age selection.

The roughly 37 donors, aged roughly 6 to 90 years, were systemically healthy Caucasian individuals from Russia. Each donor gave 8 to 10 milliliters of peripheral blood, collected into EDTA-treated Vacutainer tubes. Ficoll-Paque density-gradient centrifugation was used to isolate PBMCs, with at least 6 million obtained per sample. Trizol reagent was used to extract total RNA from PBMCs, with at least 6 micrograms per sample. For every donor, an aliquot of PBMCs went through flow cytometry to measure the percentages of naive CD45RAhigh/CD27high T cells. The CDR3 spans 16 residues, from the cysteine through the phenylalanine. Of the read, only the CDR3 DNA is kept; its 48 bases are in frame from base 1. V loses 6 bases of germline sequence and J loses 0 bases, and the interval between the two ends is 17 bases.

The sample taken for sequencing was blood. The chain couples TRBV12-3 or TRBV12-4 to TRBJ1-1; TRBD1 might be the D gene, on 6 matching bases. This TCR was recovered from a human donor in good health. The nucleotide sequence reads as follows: TGTGCCAGCAGATATCGGGGGGCGAACATGAACACTGAAGCTTTCTTT. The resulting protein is CASRYRGANMNTEAFF.